What follows are 17 T cell receptor beta chains derived from one specimen sequenced in a study of T cell repertoires in cytomegalovirus infection (dated by TCRdb to the late 2010s). TCRdb records Illumina HiSeq 1500 as the sequencer. The public reads were reprocessed in TCRdb via fastp at Q25 and MiXCR, keeping in-frame beta chains. Entries that share a CDR3 protein sequence are merged under the most common genes and DNA. The sample data list a few hundred thousand distinct CDR3 sequences, and 8% to 9.5% of these were observed just once. The top ten constitute around 15% of the sample. Sequenced material: PBMCs. Source of these receptors: a human donor in good health (CMV status not recorded). Some clones in this sample may be carry-over from other donors' samples.

V and J are TRBV5-1 and TRBJ1-5; 7 bases are a match to TRBD1. V was pared by 5 bases and J by 0 bases, with 11 bases of the junction left unmatched. In germline, CDR1 is SGHRS, CDR2 YFSETQ. The CDR3 is made up of 17 amino acids. DNA for the CDR3: TGCGCCAGCAGGGGGCGGACAGGCATAGCTAGCAATCAGCCCCAGCATTTT. It codes for CASRGRTGIASNQPQHF. Variable domain in full (rest from reference TRBV5-1 and TRBJ1-5): KAGVTQTPRYLIKTRGQQVTLSCSPISGHRSVSWYQQTPGQGLQFLFEYFSETQRNKGNFPGRFSGRQFSNSRSEMNVSTLELGDSALYLCASRGRTGIASNQPQHFGDGTRLSIL.

This clonotype came up a few times. The J gene is TRBJ2-6, the V gene TRBV20-1, with TRBD1 matching 10 bases. Germline trimming cut 7 bases from V and 4 bases from J; bases unmatched to any gene: 4. Germline V gene sequence: CDR1 DFQATT, CDR2 SNEGSKA (reference sequence). The CDR3 is 14 amino acids. The CDR3 spells CSGRDRGGANVLTF. CDR3 nucleotide sequence: TGCAGTGGTAGGGACAGGGGAGGGGCCAACGTCCTGACTTTC.

The chain joins TRBV5-5 to TRBJ1-1; 10 bases fit TRBD1. Trimming cost V 5 bases and J 1 base; bases outside gene matches: 5. The CDR3 length is 15 residues. Germline CDR1 is SGHKS and CDR2 is YYEKEE (reference sequence). The CDR3 reads CASSAGTGANTEAFF. The CDR3, as DNA: TGTGCCAGCAGTGCCGGGACAGGGGCGAACACTGAAGCTTTCTTT.

The sample holds many counts of this clonotype. V and J are TRBV7-2 and TRBJ2-7; 12 bases match TRBD2. Germline CDR1 is SGHTA and CDR2 is FQGNSA. With 1 base clipped from V and 7 bases from J, the junction kept 5 bases outside the gene matches. This CDR3 has 15 residues. This chain's CDR3 is CASSLGLAGGQEQYF. The CDR3 region has the DNA TGTGCCAGCAGCTTAGGCCTAGCGGGAGGGCAAGAGCAGTACTTC.

This clonotype was observed at least ten times. The chain is built from TRBV7-2 and TRBJ1-2, with 11 nucleotides matching TRBD1. V lost 5 bases, J lost 8 bases, and 7 bases stayed unmatched. The CDR3 runs to 14 residues. CDR1 and CDR2 (germline): SGHTA, FQGNSA. DNA for the CDR3: TGTGCCAGCAGCCTCGGACAGGGGGCAGAGGGCTACACCTTC. Amino acids: CASSLGQGAEGYTF. Full variable domain (missing parts from reference TRBV7-2 and TRBJ1-2): GAGVSQSPSNKVTEKGKDVELRCDPISGHTALYWYRQSLGQGLEFLIYFQGNSAPDKSGLPSDRFSAERTGGSVSTLTIQRTQQEDSAVYLCASSLGQGAEGYTFGSGTRLTVV.

This clonotype was observed at least ten times. The gene calls are TRBV7-2 and TRBJ1-2, with 7 nucleotides matching TRBD1. Germline-derived CDR1 and CDR2 are SGHTA and FQGNSA. The CDR3 contains 14 residues. J was trimmed by 7 bases and V by 4 bases; bases with no gene match: 9. The CDR3 DNA reads TGTGCCAGCAGCTCGGACAGGAGGGCAGGTGGCTACACCTTC. It translates to CASSSDRRAGGYTF.

In its sample, this clonotype was seen many times. The V gene is TRBV28, the J gene TRBJ2-3; 7 bases fit TRBD1. Germline V lookup: CDR1 MDHEN, CDR2 SYDVKM. The CDR3 runs 15 residues. V dropped 4 bases and J dropped 0; count of bases not matched to a gene: 4. CDR3 region: CASSSTGWSTDTQYF. CDR3 sequence (DNA): TGTGCCAGCAGTTCGACAGGGTGGAGCACAGATACGCAGTATTTT.

The chain combines TRBV10-3 with TRBJ2-1; D gene uncertain. The V gene lost 3 bases and the J gene lost 12 bases, with 12 bases spanning the gap. The CDR3 length is 12 residues. Germline V gene sequence: CDR1 ENHRY, CDR2 SYGVKD. CDR3 protein: CAISDGPPVQFF. The CDR3 DNA sequence: TGTGCCATCAGTGACGGCCCACCGGTGCAGTTCTTC.

Many counts were recorded for this clonotype. This sequence joins TRBV7-2 and TRBJ2-3, with D hard to call. CDR3 size: 12 residues. V was clipped by 4 bases and J by 5 bases, with 7 bases between them. Germline V gene data show CDR1 as SGHTA and CDR2 as FQGNSA. The CDR3 DNA reads as TGTGCCAGCAGCTCAATGGGAGATACGCAGTATTTT. Translated: CASSSMGDTQYF.

The CDR3: CASSSYSSNEQFF. CDR3 DNA sequence: TGTGCCAGCAGCTCATATTCGAGTAATGAGCAGTTCTTC. The rearrangement uses TRBV6-2 or TRBV6-3 and TRBJ2-1; D call uncertain. Germline CDR1 MNHEY, CDR2 SVGEGT. Trimming took off 6 bases at V and 7 bases at J, with 13 bases between the two ends. The CDR3 has 13 amino acids.

This clonotype was seen at least ten times. The J gene is TRBJ2-7, the V gene TRBV6-2 or TRBV6-3; TRBD1 agrees at 9 bases. The CDR3 runs 15 residues. Germline trimming cut 5 bases from V and 5 bases from J; bases unmatched to any gene: 10. Germline values: CDR1 MNHEY, CDR2 SVGEGT. CDR3 nucleotide sequence: TGTGCCAGCAGTCGACAGGGGGTGAACAACCACGAGCAGTACTTC. Encoded protein: CASSRQGVNNHEQYF.

This clonotype came up a few times. Germline and junction disagree at one end, which may indicate a read error. V usage is TRBV6-2 or TRBV6-3 and J usage is TRBJ2-1, with 10 positions matching TRBD2. Per the germline V gene, CDR1 is MNHEY and CDR2 is SVGEGT. The CDR3 consists of 12 residues. The CDR3 spells CASSWLAGVGIF. The DNA of the CDR3 is TGTGCCAGCAGTTGGCTAGCGGGAGTAGGTATCTTC.

In its sample, this clonotype was seen many times. V and J are TRBV10-3 and TRBJ2-7, with TRBD1 identical over 7 bases. Trimming at V came to 5 bases and at J to 3 bases, leaving 4 bases not matched to a gene. This CDR3 has 13 amino acids. Germline V gene sequence: CDR1 ENHRY, CDR2 SYGVKD. The CDR3 nucleotides are TGTGCCATCAGTAGGACAGGTAACTACGAGCAGTACTTC. Protein sequence: CAISRTGNYEQYF.

This clonotype has ten or more counts. The V call is TRBV7-2, the J call TRBJ1-2, with D maybe TRBD1 (6 bases). Germline V gene data show CDR1 as SGHTA and CDR2 as FQGNSA. The CDR3 is made up of 15 amino acids. V lost 5 bases to trimming and J lost 7 bases, with 20 bases between them. CDR3: CASSMGAAGAGGYTF. In DNA, the CDR3 is TGTGCCAGCAGCATGGGGGCTGCGGGGGCTGGTGGCTACACCTTC.

This chain joins TRBV28 and TRBJ1-3; D gene unclear. Germline V gene sequence: CDR1 MDHEN, CDR2 SYDVKM. V was cut by 2 bases and J by 0 bases, with 8 bases left in between. CDR3 length: 15 residues. For the CDR3, the DNA is TGTGCCAGCAGTTTAAGCTACAGCTCTGGAAACACCATATATTTT. Translation gives CASSLSYSSGNTIYF.

There are a few counts of this clonotype. This chain uses TRBV29-1 with TRBJ1-1; D unclear. The CDR3 is 14 residues long. Germline CDR1 is SQVTM and CDR2 is ANQGSEA. V lost 3 bases and J lost 4, with 15 bases in between. Here the CDR3 DNA reads TGCAGCGTTGATCTAACGGGGTTCGGCACTGAAGCTTTCTTT. Protein: CSVDLTGFGTEAFF.

V and J are TRBV15 and TRBJ2-3; maybe TRBD1 (5 bases). CDR1 is LNHNV and CDR2 is YYDKDF in the germline V gene (reference sequence). Trimming stripped 0 bases from V and 2 bases from J, with 9 bases between. The CDR3 spans 15 residues. The CDR3 DNA reads as TGTGCCACCAGCAGAGATCGGACATCCACAGATACGCAGTATTTT. It translates to CATSRDRTSTDTQYF.